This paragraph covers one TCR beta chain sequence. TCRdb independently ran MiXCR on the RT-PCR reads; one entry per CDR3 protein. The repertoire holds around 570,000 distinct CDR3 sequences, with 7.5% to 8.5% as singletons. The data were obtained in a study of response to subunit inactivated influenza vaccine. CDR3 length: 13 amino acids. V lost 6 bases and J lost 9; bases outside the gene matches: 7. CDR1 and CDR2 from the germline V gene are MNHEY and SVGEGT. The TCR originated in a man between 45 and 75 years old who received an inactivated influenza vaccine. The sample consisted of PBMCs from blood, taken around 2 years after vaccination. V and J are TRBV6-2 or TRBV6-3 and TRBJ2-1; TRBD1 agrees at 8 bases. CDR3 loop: CASRRTGGGEQFF. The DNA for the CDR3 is TGTGCCAGCAGAAGAACAGGGGGTGGTGAGCAGTTCTTC.